The clone carrying this T cell receptor beta chain was observed a handful of times. Its antigen is not known. The investigators reverse transcribed all of the isolated RNA, so they sequenced expressed TCRB transcripts. The protocol was immunoSEQ multiplex PCR, while the TCRdb copy is restricted to in-frame clones and leaves out a portion. The data hold around 140,000 clones, with roughly 10% observed a single time. The data are from a study of beta chain features in type 1 diabetes. About the study: In all, about 110 million sorted cells from all samples were analyzed.

Findings of the study overall: Patients and controls would share equally any PCR tilt toward shorter templates. A moderate, significant TCRB CDR3 shortening appeared in type 1 diabetes across four CD4+ subsets. A pattern of fewer insertions and more deletions at VDJ junctions was seen in type 1 diabetes patients.

Naive, central memory, regulatory and stem cell-like memory cells within the CD4+ compartment were sorted using CD45RO/CCR7/CD25/CD127/CD95/CD27. The CDR3 runs to 15 residues. The V gene's germline CDR1 is LNHNV and CDR2 YYDKDF (reference sequence). Trimming cost V 0 bases and J 9 bases; bases outside gene matches: 5. The material sequenced was central memory CD4+ T cells from blood. This sequence originates from a young man with type 1 diabetes. The V and J genes are TRBV15 and TRBJ1-6, with 7 bases aligning to TRBD1. This chain's CDR3 is CATSRDRQGGSPLHF. The CDR3 DNA reads TGTGCCACCAGCAGAGATCGACAGGGAGGTTCACCCCTCCACTTT.